Here is one T cell receptor beta chain with its context. Its antigen is not identified. These data originate in a study of cytomegalovirus exposure and HLA in healthy donors. The overall study: Out of about 190 million T cells, an earlier analysis found fewer than 140 million unique TCR beta sequences in total. Most genotyped donors, around 86% of around 370, had Caucasian-associated genetic ancestry. General observations from the study: Reports indicated that the classifier achieved high specificity and sensitivity in diagnosing cytomegalovirus status.

The PCR made use of 60 Vbeta and 13 Jbeta primers. The assay was immunoSEQ multiplex PCR, and TCRdb's table has in-frame clones only and misses some. The sample has about 80,000 clones; approximately 65% are singletons. Germline V gene data show CDR1 as SNHLY and CDR2 as FYNNEI. Trimming at V came to 6 bases and at J to 4 bases, leaving 5 bases not matched to a gene. The CDR3 extends over 14 amino acids. The sample consisted of PBMCs. The sequence derives from a male donor in good health and CMV-seropositive. The chain carries TRBV2 and TRBJ2-5; 10 positions match TRBD1. CDR3 amino acids: CASSATGGGETQYF. CDR3 DNA: TGTGCCAGCAGCGCGACAGGGGGCGGAGAGACCCAGTACTTC.